A selection of T cell receptor beta chains follows, all from one sample in a study of CD8+CD57+ T cells in acquired aplastic anemia. TCRdb re-analysed the reads in MiXCR, keeping a single row per CDR3 protein. Among 200,000 to 250,000 distinct CDR3 sequences listed, about 62% were seen once. The sequenced sample was sorted CD4+, CD8+, or CD8+CD57+ T cells (not recorded which) from PBMCs. The receptors here all came from a human donor with aplastic anemia. CDR3s include the opening cysteine and the closing phenylalanine or tryptophan. The D gene is left open where the match is weak. A clone size is listed for some rows: how often the clone was seen (once, few, many), or a class if it is expanded.

V gene	clone size	D gene	J gene	CDR3 DNA	CDR3 protein
TRBV11-2	NA	NA	TRBJ1-1	TGTGCCAGCAGCCCCCCTCCGGGGGAGAACACTGAAGCTTTCTTT	CASSPPPGENTEAFF
TRBV15	NA	TRBD2	TRBJ2-1	TGTGCCACCGGCAGAGTTGGAGGTAGCGGGAGGGTTGAGCAGTTCTTC	CATGRVGGSGRVEQFF
TRBV20-1	NA	TRBD2	TRBJ2-7	TGCAGTGCCGAAATAGCGGGAGCTAACTACGAGCAGTACTTC	CSAEIAGANYEQYF
TRBV7-8	NA	NA	TRBJ1-1	TGTGCCAGCAGGGTACAGGGTGTCCCTGAAGCTTTCTTT	CASRVQGVPEAFF
TRBV15	few	TRBD2	TRBJ2-7	TGTGCCACCAGCAGAGCGGGAGGCGAGCAGTACTTC	CATSRAGGEQYF
TRBV20-1	NA	NA	TRBJ2-3	TGCAGTGATAACACAGATACGCAGTATTTT	CSDNTDTQYF
TRBV20-1	many	NA	TRBJ2-1	TGCAGTGCTACTTTAGGTGGGGAAGGCAATGAGCAGTTCTTC	CSATLGGEGNEQFF
TRBV10-2	NA	NA	TRBJ2-3	TGCGCCAGCAGAAAGAGCACAGATACGCAGTATTTT	CASRKSTDTQYF
TRBV7-9	NA	NA	TRBJ1-2	TGTGCCTGCAGCTTTCCCTCCAGGGCTAATGGCTACACCTTC	CACSFPSRANGYTF
TRBV2	NA	NA	TRBJ1-2	TGTGCCAGCGCAGGGTCCCCTAACTATGGCTACACCTTC	CASAGSPNYGYTF
TRBV6-6	many	TRBD1	TRBJ2-2	TGTGCCAGCATTACTCAAGGACAGGGGGAGGCCGGGGAGCTGTTTTTT	CASITQGQGEAGELFF
TRBV7-2	few	TRBD1	TRBJ2-1	TGTGCCAGCAGCTTGGGACAGGTCAATAATGAGCAGTTCTTC	CASSLGQVNNEQFF
TRBV5-1	once	TRBD1	TRBJ2-1	TGCGCCAGCAGCCTAACGGGACAGAACTACAATGAGCAGTTCTTC	CASSLTGQNYNEQFF
TRBV15	NA	NA	TRBJ2-5	TGTGCCACCAGCAGCTCCGAGCGGACCCAGTACTTC	CATSSSERTQYF
TRBV12-3/TRBV12-4	NA	NA	TRBJ1-1	TGTGCCAGCAGTGAGGGGGGGGACACTGAAGCTTTCTTT	CASSEGGDTEAFF
TRBV10-1	many	NA	TRBJ1-5	TGCGCCAGCAGCCAGGGACGTAATAGCAATCAGCCCCAGCATTTT	CASSQGRNSNQPQHF
TRBV15	once	TRBD1	TRBJ2-5	TGTGCCACCAGCAGCGCGGGGACAGGGACCCAGTACTTC	CATSSAGTGTQYF
TRBV2	few	TRBD2	TRBJ2-3	TGTGCCAGCAGCCCTAGCGGGAGGGACACAGATACGCAGTATTTT	CASSPSGRDTDTQYF
TRBV5-1	NA	NA	TRBJ2-3	TGCGCCAGCAGGGAGGGGGATACGCAGTATTTT	CASREGDTQYF
TRBV7-2	NA	NA	TRBJ2-3	TGTGCCAGCAGCTTAGGACAGCGGGGCACAGATACGCAGTATTTT	CASSLGQRGTDTQYF
TRBV9	NA	TRBD2	TRBJ2-1	TGTGCCAGCAGCGTAGGTTCAGCGGGAGGTGACAATGAGCAGTTCTTC	CASSVGSAGGDNEQFF
TRBV20-1	NA	TRBD2	TRBJ2-3	TGCAGTGCTAGAGTTATCCCCCGAGCGGGGGTTATCACAGATACGCAGTATTTT	CSARVIPRAGVITDTQYF
TRBV7-3	NA	TRBD1	TRBJ2-3	TGTGCCAGTAACACAGGGGGCACAGATACGCAGTATTTT	CASNTGGTDTQYF
TRBV15	NA	TRBD1	TRBJ2-7	TGTGCCACCAGTTGGGACAGGGGAATGGGGGAGCAGTACTTC	CATSWDRGMGEQYF
TRBV7-3	NA	NA	TRBJ1-2	TGTGCCAGCAGTTTGAAGGTTTCTGTCGATGGCTACACCTTC	CASSLKVSVDGYTF